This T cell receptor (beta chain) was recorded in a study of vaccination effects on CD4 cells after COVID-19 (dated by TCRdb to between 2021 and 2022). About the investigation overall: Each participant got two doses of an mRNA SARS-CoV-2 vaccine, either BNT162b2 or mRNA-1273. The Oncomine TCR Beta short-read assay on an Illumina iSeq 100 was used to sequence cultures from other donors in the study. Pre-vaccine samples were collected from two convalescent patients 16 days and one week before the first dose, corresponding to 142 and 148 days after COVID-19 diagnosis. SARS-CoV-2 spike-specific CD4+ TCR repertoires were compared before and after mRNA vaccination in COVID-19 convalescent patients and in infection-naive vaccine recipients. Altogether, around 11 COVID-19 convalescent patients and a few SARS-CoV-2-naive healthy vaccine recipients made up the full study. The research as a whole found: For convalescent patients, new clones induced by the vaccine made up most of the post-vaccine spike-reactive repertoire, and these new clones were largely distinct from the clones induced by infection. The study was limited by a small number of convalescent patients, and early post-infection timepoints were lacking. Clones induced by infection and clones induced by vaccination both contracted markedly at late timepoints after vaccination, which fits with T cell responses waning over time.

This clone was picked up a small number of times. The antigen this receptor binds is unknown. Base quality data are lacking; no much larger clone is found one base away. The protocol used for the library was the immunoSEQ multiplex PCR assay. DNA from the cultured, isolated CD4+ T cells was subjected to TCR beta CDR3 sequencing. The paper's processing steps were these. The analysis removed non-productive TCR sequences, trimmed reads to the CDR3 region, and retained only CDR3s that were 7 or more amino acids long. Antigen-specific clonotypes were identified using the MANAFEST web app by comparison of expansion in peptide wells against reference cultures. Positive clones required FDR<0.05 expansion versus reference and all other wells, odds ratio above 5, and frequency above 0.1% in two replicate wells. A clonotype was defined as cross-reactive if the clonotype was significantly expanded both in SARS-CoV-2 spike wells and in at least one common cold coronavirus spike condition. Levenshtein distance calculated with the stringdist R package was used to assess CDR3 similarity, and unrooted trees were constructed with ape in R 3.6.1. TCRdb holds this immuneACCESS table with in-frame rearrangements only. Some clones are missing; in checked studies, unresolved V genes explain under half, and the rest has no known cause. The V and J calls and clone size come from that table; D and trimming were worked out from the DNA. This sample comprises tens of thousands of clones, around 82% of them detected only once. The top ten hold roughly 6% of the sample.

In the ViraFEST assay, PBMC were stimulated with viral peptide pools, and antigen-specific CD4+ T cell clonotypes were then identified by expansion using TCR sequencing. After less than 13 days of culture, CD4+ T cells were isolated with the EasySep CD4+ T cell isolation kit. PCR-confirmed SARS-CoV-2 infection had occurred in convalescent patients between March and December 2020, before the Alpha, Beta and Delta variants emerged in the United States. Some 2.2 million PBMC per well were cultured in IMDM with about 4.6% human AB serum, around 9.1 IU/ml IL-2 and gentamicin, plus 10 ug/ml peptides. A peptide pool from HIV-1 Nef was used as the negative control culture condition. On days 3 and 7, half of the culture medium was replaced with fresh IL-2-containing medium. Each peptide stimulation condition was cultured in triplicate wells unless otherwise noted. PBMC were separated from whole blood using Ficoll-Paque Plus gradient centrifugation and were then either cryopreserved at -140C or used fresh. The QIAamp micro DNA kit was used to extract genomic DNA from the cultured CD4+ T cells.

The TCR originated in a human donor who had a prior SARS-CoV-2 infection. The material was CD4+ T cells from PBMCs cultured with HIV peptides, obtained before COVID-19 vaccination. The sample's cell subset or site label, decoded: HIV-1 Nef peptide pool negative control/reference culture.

Read as DNA, the sequence is TGTGCCAGCAGGCGATTAGGACTAGCGCGGGAGGGCGAGCAGTTCTTC. This yields the protein CASRRLGLAREGEQFF. The chain is encoded by TRBV4-2 joined to TRBJ2-1, and TRBD2 matches 9 of the central bases. Taken from cysteine to phenylalanine, the CDR3 has 16 residues. This entry keeps only the CDR3 DNA: 48 bases, framed from base 1. At the junction V is shortened by 6 bases and J by 10 bases; bases outside the gene matches: 16. From the germline V gene, CDR1 is LGHNA and CDR2 is YNFKEQ.